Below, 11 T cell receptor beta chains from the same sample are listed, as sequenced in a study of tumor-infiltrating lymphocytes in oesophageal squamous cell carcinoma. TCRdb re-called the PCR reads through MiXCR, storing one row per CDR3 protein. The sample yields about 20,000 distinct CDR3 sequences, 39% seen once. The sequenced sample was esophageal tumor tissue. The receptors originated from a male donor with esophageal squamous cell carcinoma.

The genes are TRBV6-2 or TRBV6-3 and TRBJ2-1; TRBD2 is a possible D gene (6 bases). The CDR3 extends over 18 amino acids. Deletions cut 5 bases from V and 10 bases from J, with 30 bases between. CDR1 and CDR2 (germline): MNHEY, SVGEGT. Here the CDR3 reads CASSELGSRGTRTYEQFF. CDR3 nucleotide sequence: TGTGCCAGCAGTGAATTAGGATCGCGGGGCACCCGAACCTACGAGCAGTTCTTC.

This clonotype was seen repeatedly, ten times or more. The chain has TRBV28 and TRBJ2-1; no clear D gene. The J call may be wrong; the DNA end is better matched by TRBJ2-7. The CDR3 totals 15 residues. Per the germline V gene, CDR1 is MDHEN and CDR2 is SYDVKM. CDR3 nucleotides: TGTGCCAGCAGTTTTGGCGCGGATTACTACAATGAGCAGTACTTC. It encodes CASSFGADYYNEQYF.

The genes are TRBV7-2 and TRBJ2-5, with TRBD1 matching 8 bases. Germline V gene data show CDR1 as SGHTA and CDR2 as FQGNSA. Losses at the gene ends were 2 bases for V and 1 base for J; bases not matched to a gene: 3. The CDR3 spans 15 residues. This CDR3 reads CASSLRTGSQETQYF. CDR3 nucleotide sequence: TGTGCCAGCAGCTTAAGGACAGGGAGCCAAGAGACCCAGTACTTC.

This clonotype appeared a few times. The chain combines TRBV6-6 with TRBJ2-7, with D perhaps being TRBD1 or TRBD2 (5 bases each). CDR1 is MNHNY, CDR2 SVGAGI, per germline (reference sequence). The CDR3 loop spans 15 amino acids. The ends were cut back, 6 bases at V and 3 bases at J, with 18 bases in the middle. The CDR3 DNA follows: TGTGCCAGCAGCTTACTTTCCGGGACGCACTACGAGCAGTACTTC. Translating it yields CASSLLSGTHYEQYF.

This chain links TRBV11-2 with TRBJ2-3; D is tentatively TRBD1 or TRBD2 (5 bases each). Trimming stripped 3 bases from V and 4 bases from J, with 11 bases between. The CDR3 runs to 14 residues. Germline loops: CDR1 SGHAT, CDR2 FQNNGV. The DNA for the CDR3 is TGTGCCAGCAGCTTCGGGACCAACGCAGATACGCAGTATTTT. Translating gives CASSFGTNADTQYF.

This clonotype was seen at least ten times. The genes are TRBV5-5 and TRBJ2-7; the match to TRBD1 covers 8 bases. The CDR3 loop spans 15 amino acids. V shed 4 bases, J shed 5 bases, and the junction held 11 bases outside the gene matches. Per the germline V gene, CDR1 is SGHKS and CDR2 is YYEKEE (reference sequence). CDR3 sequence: CASSIGQGVKDEQYF. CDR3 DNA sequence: TGTGCCAGCAGCATAGGACAGGGAGTAAAAGACGAGCAGTACTTC.

Here the CDR3 DNA reads TGTGCCAGCAGCTTAAGACTAGCGGGGGACACAGATACGCAGTATTTT. Translation: CASSLRLAGDTDTQYF. J is TRBJ2-3 and V is TRBV7-3; 12 bases align to TRBD2. CDR3 size: 16 residues. The J segment lost 2 bases and the V segment lost 1 base, leaving 1 base of the junction unmatched. CDR1 is SGHTA and CDR2 is FQGTGA in the germline V gene.

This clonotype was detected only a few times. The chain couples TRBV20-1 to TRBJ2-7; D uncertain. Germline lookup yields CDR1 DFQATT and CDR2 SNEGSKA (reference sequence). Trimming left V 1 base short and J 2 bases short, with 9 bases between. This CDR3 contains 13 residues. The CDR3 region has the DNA TGCAGTGCTAGAGTTCAGGATACCTACGAGCAGTACTTC. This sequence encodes CSARVQDTYEQYF.

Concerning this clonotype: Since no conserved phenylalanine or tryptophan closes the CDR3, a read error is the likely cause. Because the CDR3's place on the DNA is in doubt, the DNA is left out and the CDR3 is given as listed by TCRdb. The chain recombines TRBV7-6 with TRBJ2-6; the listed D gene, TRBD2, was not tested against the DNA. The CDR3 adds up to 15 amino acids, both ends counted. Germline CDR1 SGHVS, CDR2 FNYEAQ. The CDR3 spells CASSLEAGTSEFFGP.

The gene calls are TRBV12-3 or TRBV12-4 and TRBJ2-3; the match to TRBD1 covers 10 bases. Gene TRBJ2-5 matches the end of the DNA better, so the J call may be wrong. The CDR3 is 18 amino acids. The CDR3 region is CASSLGTGVIQTGETQYF. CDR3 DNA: TGTGCCAGCAGTTTGGGGACAGGGGTTATCCAAACAGGAGAGACCCAGTACTTC.

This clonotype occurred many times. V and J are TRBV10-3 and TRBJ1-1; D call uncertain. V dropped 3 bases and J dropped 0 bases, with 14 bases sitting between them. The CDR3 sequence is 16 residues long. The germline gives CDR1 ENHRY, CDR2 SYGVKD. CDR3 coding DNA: TGTGCCATCAGTGAATCACAGCTAGACCTGAACACTGAAGCTTTCTTT. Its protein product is CAISESQLDLNTEAFF.